The T cell receptor (beta chain) under discussion was sequenced for a study of T cell repertoires in cytomegalovirus infection. About the study: CMV infection together with matching HLA type was indicated by public TCR beta signatures. Study-wide results and limits: In two of eight donors, the top clonotype was HLA-C-restricted CMV-specific. Using cumulative public TCR beta family frequency, the authors identified those who carried CMV together with the relevant HLA.

Each CDR3 protein gets one entry after TCRdb re-called the reads with MiXCR. In the table there are some 350,000 distinct CDR3 sequences, about a sixth of which are singletons. The germline CDR1 and CDR2 sequences are LNHDA and SQIVND (reference sequence). CDR3 length: 12 residues. Trimming shortened V by 7 bases and J by 9 bases, and 15 bases separated the two germline ends. This clonotype came up many times. Its antigen is undetermined. This clonotype was obtained from a human donor in good health (CMV status not recorded). Some clones in this sample may be carry-over from other donors' samples. V gene TRBV19 combines with J gene TRBJ1-1, with D possibly TRBD1 on 6 matching bases. Source material: PBMCs. The CDR3 sequence: CASTPTGDKAFF. The DNA for the CDR3 is TGTGCCAGTACCCCGACAGGTGATAAAGCTTTCTTT.